Listed below are T cell receptor beta chains from one sample, sequenced in a study of beta chain features in type 1 diabetes. TCRdb's table, derived via immunoSEQ multiplex PCR, lists solely in-frame clones and lacks some. The repertoire has 810,000 or so clones, roughly a sixth of them found once; the top ten carry about 0.02%. Sample: naive CD4+ T cells from blood. The receptors derive from a woman aged 18-30 years in good health. The CDR3 runs from the conserved cysteine through the conserved F or W. Only part of the rows carry a size: once, few, many, or a class if the clone is expanded.

clone size,V gene,CDR3 protein
few,TRBV7-9,CASTPGGGGPRTEAFF
few,TRBV7-2,CASSLGGAGRETQYF
few,TRBV4-3,CASSQGAGEGVFSAIYF
few,TRBV28,CARGGTQETQYF
.,TRBV7-2,CASSLGWEQFF
few,TRBV4-2,CASSQGLLGETQYF
.,TRBV7-2,CASSLGQMNTEAFF
few,TRBV29-1,CSPDRVDYGYTF
few,TRBV7-2,CASSSGQELNEKLFF
.,TRBV18,CASSPGDTRSYEQYF
.,TRBV28,CASSLDRYNEQFF
.,TRBV15,CATSRDGPMDTQYF
.,TRBV28,CASSLAGVTETQYF
few,TRBV7-2,CASSSGLSADTQYF
.,TRBV19,CASRTDRASDTQYF
few,TRBV28,CASSMHGLVVGYTF
.,TRBV2,CASSIAGGTDTQYF
.,TRBV6-5,CASSYVGIHNEQFF
.,TRBV5-8,CASSLFQGHEQYF
.,TRBV7-8,CASSLILGLAGGPLLYF
few,TRBV9,CASSLNRDRGRWELFF
.,TRBV28,CASSPPGPTEAFF
.,TRBV10-2,CASRRLAGPNNEQFF
.,TRBV5-4,CASSFVYSYNEQFF
.,TRBV29-1,CSVVGRTDTQYF
.,TRBV11-3,CASSPGLAGQETQYF
few,TRBV5-1,CASSSRGSNTEAFF
.,TRBV4-3,CASSQGATSGSLGETQYF
.,TRBV18,CASSPPSKNYNEQFF
.,TRBV15,CATSRGLAGGPQQFF
.,TRBV29-1,CSAAGATYEQYF
few,TRBV21-1,CASSKGESGQYQPQHF
.,TRBV7-9,CASSLIGQTNTEAFF
few,TRBV2,CASSAGWENTEAFF